Below, 18 T cell receptor beta chains from the same sample are listed, as sequenced in a study of blood T cell repertoires in COVID-19. Profiling relied on immunoSEQ multiplex PCR, and the TCRdb table lists in-frame clones only, not all of them. This sample has tens of thousands of clones, with around 87% found just once. Source material: peripheral blood. These receptors all come from a human donor in a cohort sampled during active COVID-19. The donor label of this sample is uncertain.

The chain is built from TRBV27 and TRBJ2-7; D possibly corresponds to TRBD1 (7 bases). Germline lookup yields CDR1 MNHEY and CDR2 SMNVEV (reference sequence). This CDR3 is 14 amino acids long. Trimming shortened V by 7 bases and J by 5 bases, and 18 bases separated the two germline ends. CDR3 sequence reads: CASTPLAGGNEQYF. For the CDR3, the DNA is TGTGCCAGCACCCCTCTGGCAGGGGGGAACGAGCAGTACTTC.

This chain's CDR3 is CASSFTGTGEETQYF. CDR3 DNA sequence: TGTGCCAGCAGCTTTACCGGGACAGGGGAAGAGACCCAGTACTTC. The V and J genes are TRBV7-2 and TRBJ2-5; 10 nucleotides agree with TRBD1. Looked up from germline, CDR1 is SGHTA and CDR2 is FQGNSA. V shed 3 bases, J shed 3 bases, and the junction held 4 bases outside the gene matches. This CDR3 contains 15 residues.

This chain connects TRBV5-1 to TRBJ2-5; perhaps TRBD2 as D (6 bases). The germline V gene has CDR1 SGHRS and CDR2 YFSETQ. The length of the CDR3 is 15 residues. Trimming stripped 5 bases from V and 2 bases from J, with 16 bases between. The CDR3 loop reads CASSSSARNQETQYF. As DNA, the CDR3 is TGCGCCAGCAGTTCTAGCGCGCGTAATCAAGAGACCCAGTACTTC.

This chain links TRBV7-3 with TRBJ2-3; D might be TRBD2 (6 bases). V was clipped by 5 bases and J by 1 base, with 16 bases between them. The CDR3 sequence is 16 residues long. CDR1 and CDR2 from the germline V gene are SGHTA and FQGTGA. CDR3 in amino acids: CASSAAAGGGTDTQYF. CDR3 bases: TGTGCCAGCAGCGCCGCCGCCGGGGGAGGCACAGATACGCAGTATTTT. Together with reference TRBV7-3 and TRBJ2-3, the CDR3 gives the full variable domain: GAGVSQTPSNKVTEKGKYVELRCDPISGHTALYWYRQSLGQGPEFLIYFQGTGAADDSGLPNDRFFAVRPEGSVSTLKIQRTERGDSAVYLCASSAAAGGGTDTQYFGPGTRLTVL.

The chain carries TRBV5-1 and TRBJ2-3, with D perhaps TRBD2 (5 bases). The V and J ends lost 4 bases and 0 bases respectively, with 12 bases between them. Germline CDR1 and CDR2: SGHRS and YFSETQ. The CDR3 extends over 15 amino acids. As DNA, the CDR3 is TGCGCCAGCAGCCCGGAGGTGGGGAGCACAGATACGCAGTATTTT. Protein: CASSPEVGSTDTQYF.

The chain combines TRBV2 with TRBJ2-3; perhaps TRBD2 as D (6 bases). Trimming removed 7 bases from V and 1 base from J, with 21 bases in between. The CDR3 is 17 amino acids. Germline loops: CDR1 SNHLY, CDR2 FYNNEI. DNA for the CDR3: TGTGCCAGCACCGGCCAACTAGCAGGGTACCGCACAGATACGCAGTATTTT. Its translation is CASTGQLAGYRTDTQYF.

The chain recombines TRBV11-2 with TRBJ2-1; D is undetermined. V was shortened by 2 bases and J by 9 bases, with 14 bases between the two germline ends. Germline V gives CDR1 SGHAT, CDR2 FQNNGV. CDR3 size: 14 residues. The CDR3 coding sequence is TGTGCCAGCAGCTTATCGGGTTCGTACGGTGAGCAGTTCTTC. Protein: CASSLSGSYGEQFF.

The V gene is TRBV29-1, the J gene TRBJ2-7; D not resolved. Deletions cut 0 bases from V and 3 bases from J, with 9 bases between. Germline assignment: CDR1 SQVTM and CDR2 ANQGSEA. The CDR3 covers 13 residues. CDR3 in amino acids: CSVEDRNDYEQYF. Here the CDR3 DNA reads TGCAGCGTTGAAGACAGGAATGACTACGAGCAGTACTTC.

This clone was seen a handful of times. The gene calls are TRBV7-2 and TRBJ2-5; TRBD2 agrees at 10 bases. The V and J ends lost 2 bases and 1 base, in that order; junction bases with no gene match: 10. CDR3 length: 18 residues. Germline V lookup: CDR1 SGHTA, CDR2 FQGNSA. The chain's CDR3 is CASSLISTSGALQETQYF. The CDR3 DNA is TGTGCCAGCAGCTTAATTAGCACTAGCGGGGCCCTCCAAGAGACCCAGTACTTC.

In regard to this clone: Distinct nucleotide sequences in the sample also encode this CDR3. The rearrangement joins TRBV5-1 to TRBJ1-1; D is possibly TRBD1 (5 bases). Germline CDR1 reads SGHRS; CDR2 reads YFSETQ. V was pared by 4 bases and J by 2 bases, with 9 bases between. The CDR3 has 13 amino acids. CDR3 in DNA: TGCGCCAGCAGCACGACAGCTAACACTGAAGCTTTCTTT. It translates to CASSTTANTEAFF.

This clone was detected once. The gene calls are TRBV12-5 and TRBJ2-2; 9 nucleotides match TRBD2. Germline loops: CDR1 LGHNT, CDR2 FRNRAP. Trimming cost V 7 bases and J 7 bases; bases outside gene matches: 16. The CDR3 is 17 amino acids. CDR3 bases: TGTGCTAGTGCTATTGGGGATCGCGGGGGGGCTTACGGGGAGCTGTTTTTT. It is translated as CASAIGDRGGAYGELFF.

By sample share, this clone is large (0.1 to 1%). The rearrangement joins TRBV7-9 to TRBJ2-7, with TRBD1 identical over 10 bases. Germline V gene data show CDR1 as SEHNR and CDR2 as FQNEAQ (reference sequence). The CDR3 is 15 residues long. J lost 3 bases, V lost 4 bases, and 6 bases had no gene match. The CDR3 region is CASSSRDRGRYEQYF. CDR3 bases: TGTGCCAGCAGCTCGAGGGACAGGGGACGCTACGAGCAGTACTTC.

The V call is TRBV6-5, the J call TRBJ2-1, with 10 bases fitting TRBD2. This CDR3 spans 14 amino acids. The germline V gene has CDR1 MNHEY and CDR2 SVGAGI. V trimming: 5 bases; J trimming: 7 bases; junction bases outside the gene matches: 5. CDR3 nucleotides: TGTGCCAGCAGTAGCGGGGGGGCCCGGAATGAGCAGTTCTTC. Translation gives CASSSGGARNEQFF.

Relative to its sample, this clone is medium-sized (0.01 to 0.1%). This chain uses TRBV10-3 with TRBJ2-1; 9 nucleotides align to TRBD2. The V and J ends lost 0 bases and 0 bases, in that order; junction bases with no gene match: 9. Germline CDR1 ENHRY, CDR2 SYGVKD. This CDR3 is 19 amino acids long. CDR3: CAISESVAGARSSYNEQFF. The CDR3, as DNA: TGTGCCATCAGTGAGTCGGTAGCGGGGGCCAGAAGCTCCTACAATGAGCAGTTCTTC.

The chain links TRBV5-1 to TRBJ2-3, with D possibly TRBD2 on 6 matching bases. This CDR3 comprises 17 residues. Germline loops: CDR1 SGHRS, CDR2 YFSETQ. V lost 0 bases to trimming and J lost 4 bases, with 18 bases between them. CDR3 in amino acids: CASSLASGGGSADTQYF. CDR3 DNA: TGCGCCAGCAGCTTGGCGTCGGGTGGGGGGTCGGCAGATACGCAGTATTTT. The full variable domain, rest sourced from reference TRBV5-1 and TRBJ2-3, is KAGVTQTPRYLIKTRGQQVTLSCSPISGHRSVSWYQQTPGQGLQFLFEYFSETQRNKGNFPGRFSGRQFSNSRSEMNVSTLELGDSALYLCASSLASGGGSADTQYFGPGTRLTVL.

V and J are TRBV24-1 and TRBJ2-5; D remains unclear. The CDR3 loop spans 13 amino acids. Germline V gene sequence: CDR1 KGHDR, CDR2 SFDVKD. Trimming took off 3 bases at V and 2 bases at J, with 6 bases between the two ends. DNA of the CDR3: TGTGCCACCAGTGATGGGCGTCAAGAGACCCAGTACTTC. It encodes CATSDGRQETQYF.

The chain employs TRBV4-1 and TRBJ2-3; 7 bases match TRBD1. From germline, CDR1 is MGHRA and CDR2 YSYEKL. Trimming at V came to 0 bases and at J to 2 bases, leaving 8 bases not matched to a gene. The CDR3 covers 17 residues. As DNA, the CDR3 is TGCGCCAGCAGCCAAGATAAGGGACAGACTTACACAGATACGCAGTATTTT. This encodes CASSQDKGQTYTDTQYF.

V and J are TRBV28 and TRBJ1-2; D not certain. V was cut by 3 bases and J by 4 bases, with 18 bases left in between. Looked up from germline, CDR1 is MDHEN and CDR2 is SYDVKM. The CDR3 spans 16 residues. As DNA, the CDR3 is TGTGCCAGCAGTTTTAGGGTCCTGCGGGGAAGCTATGGCTACACCTTC. This sequence encodes CASSFRVLRGSYGYTF.